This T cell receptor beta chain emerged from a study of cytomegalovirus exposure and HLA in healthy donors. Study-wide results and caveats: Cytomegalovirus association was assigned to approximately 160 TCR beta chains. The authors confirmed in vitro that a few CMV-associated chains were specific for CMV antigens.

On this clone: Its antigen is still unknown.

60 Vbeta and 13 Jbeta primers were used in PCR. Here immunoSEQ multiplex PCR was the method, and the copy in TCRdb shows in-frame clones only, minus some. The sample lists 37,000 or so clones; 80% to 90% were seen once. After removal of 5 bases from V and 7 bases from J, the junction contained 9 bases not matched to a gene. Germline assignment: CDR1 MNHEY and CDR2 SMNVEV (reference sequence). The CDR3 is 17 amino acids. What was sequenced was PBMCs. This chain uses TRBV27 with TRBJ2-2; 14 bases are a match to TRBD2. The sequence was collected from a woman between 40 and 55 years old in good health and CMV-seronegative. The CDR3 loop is CASSLTTSGGAGGELFF. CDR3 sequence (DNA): TGTGCCAGCAGTCTGACGACTAGCGGGGGGGCTGGCGGGGAGCTGTTTTTT.